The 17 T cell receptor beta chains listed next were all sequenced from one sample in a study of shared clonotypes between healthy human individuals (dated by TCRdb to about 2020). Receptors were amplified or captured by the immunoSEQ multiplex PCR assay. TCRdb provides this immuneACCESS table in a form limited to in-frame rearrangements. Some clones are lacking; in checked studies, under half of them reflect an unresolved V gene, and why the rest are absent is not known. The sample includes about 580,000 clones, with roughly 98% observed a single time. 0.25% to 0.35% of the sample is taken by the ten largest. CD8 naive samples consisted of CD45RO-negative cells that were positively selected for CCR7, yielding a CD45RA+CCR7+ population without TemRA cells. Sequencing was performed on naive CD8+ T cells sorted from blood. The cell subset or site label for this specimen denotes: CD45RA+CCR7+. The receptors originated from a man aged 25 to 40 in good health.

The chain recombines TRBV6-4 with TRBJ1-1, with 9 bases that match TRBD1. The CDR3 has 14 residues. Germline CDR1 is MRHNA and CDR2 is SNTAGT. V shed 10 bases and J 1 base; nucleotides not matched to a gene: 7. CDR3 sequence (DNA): TGTGCCACCCGCCTGACAGGGGGGAACACTGAAGCTTTCTTT. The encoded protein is CATRLTGGNTEAFF.

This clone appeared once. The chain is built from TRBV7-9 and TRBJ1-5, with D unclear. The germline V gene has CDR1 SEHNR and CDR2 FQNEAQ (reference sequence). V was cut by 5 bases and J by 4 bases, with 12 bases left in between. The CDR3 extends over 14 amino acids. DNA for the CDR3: TGTGCCAGCAGCACATCAGGAGGAAATCAGCCCCAGCATTTT. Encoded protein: CASSTSGGNQPQHF.

The CDR3 nucleotides are TGCAGCGCTCGGACTATTTCCTACGAGCAGTACTTC. It encodes CSARTISYEQYF. The chain uses TRBV29-1 and TRBJ2-7, with D tentatively TRBD2 (6 bases). Germline assignment: CDR1 SQVTM and CDR2 ANQGSEA. CDR3 length equals 12 residues. Trimming stripped 7 bases from V and 1 base from J, with 11 bases between.

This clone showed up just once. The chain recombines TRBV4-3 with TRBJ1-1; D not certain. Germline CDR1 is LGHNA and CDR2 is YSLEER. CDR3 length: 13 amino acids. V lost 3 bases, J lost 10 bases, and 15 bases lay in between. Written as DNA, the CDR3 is TGCGCCAGCAGCCACCTGGACGAGCGTGTAGCTTTCTTT. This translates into CASSHLDERVAFF.

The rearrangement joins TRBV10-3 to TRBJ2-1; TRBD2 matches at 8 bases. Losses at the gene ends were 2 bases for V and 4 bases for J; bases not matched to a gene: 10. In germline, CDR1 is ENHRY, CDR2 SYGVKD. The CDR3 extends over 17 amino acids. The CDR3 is CAISEGGSGTPYNEQFF. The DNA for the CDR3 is TGTGCCATCAGTGAGGGCGGTAGCGGGACGCCTTACAATGAGCAGTTCTTC.

The CDR3 spells CASSGGAGRTYNEQFF. The CDR3 DNA reads as TGTGCCAGCAGCGGAGGCGCGGGGAGAACCTACAATGAGCAGTTCTTC. The chain carries TRBV7-9 and TRBJ2-1, with D tentatively TRBD2 (6 bases). The CDR3 extends over 16 amino acids. Trimming stripped 5 bases from V and 2 bases from J, with 16 bases between. CDR1 is SEHNR and CDR2 is FQNEAQ in the germline V gene (reference sequence).

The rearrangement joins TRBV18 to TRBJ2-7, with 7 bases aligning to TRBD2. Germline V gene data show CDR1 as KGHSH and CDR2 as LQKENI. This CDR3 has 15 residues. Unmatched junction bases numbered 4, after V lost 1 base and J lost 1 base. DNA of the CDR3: TGTGCCAGCTCACCACGGGGCGGGAGATCCTACGAGCAGTACTTC. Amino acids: CASSPRGGRSYEQYF.

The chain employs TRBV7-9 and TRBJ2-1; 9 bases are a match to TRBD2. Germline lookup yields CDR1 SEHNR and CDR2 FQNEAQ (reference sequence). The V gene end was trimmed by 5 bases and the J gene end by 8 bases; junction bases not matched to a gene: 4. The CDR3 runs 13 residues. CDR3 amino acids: CASSTGLADEQFF. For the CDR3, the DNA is TGTGCCAGCAGCACGGGACTAGCCGATGAGCAGTTCTTC.

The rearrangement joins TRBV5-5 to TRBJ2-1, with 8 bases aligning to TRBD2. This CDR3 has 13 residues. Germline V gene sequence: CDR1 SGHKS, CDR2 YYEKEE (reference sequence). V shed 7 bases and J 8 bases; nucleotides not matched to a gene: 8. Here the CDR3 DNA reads TGTGCCAGCTCCGGGCGGGAGGTGTATGAGCAGTTCTTC. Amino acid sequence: CASSGREVYEQFF.

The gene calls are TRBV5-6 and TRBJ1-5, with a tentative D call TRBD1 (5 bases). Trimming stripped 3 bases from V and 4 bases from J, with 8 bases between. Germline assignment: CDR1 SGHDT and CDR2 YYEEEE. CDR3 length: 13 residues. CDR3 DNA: TGTGCCAGCAGCTCAGGGAATAATCAGCCCCAGCATTTT. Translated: CASSSGNNQPQHF.

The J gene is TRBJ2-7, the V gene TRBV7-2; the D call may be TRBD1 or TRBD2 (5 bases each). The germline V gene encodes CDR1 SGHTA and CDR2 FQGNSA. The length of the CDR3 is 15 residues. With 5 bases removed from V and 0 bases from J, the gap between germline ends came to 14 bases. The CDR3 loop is CASSRLAGTSYEQYF. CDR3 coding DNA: TGTGCCAGCAGCAGATTAGCCGGGACCTCCTACGAGCAGTACTTC. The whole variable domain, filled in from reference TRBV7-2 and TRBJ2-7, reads GAGVSQSPSNKVTEKGKDVELRCDPISGHTALYWYRQSLGQGLEFLIYFQGNSAPDKSGLPSDRFSAERTGGSVSTLTIQRTQQEDSAVYLCASSRLAGTSYEQYFGPGTRLTVT.

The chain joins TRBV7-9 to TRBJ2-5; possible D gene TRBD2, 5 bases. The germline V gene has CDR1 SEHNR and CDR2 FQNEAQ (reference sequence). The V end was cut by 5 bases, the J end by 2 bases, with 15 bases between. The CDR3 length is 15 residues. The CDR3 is CASSPKYREQETQYF. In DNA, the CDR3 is TGTGCCAGCAGCCCAAAATACCGGGAACAAGAGACCCAGTACTTC.

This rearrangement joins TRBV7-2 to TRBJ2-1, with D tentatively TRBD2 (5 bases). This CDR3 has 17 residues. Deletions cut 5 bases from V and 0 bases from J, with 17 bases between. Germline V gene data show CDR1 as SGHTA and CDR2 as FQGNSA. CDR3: CASSSSGETDSYNEQFF. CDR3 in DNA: TGTGCCAGCAGCAGTAGTGGGGAGACTGACTCCTACAATGAGCAGTTCTTC.

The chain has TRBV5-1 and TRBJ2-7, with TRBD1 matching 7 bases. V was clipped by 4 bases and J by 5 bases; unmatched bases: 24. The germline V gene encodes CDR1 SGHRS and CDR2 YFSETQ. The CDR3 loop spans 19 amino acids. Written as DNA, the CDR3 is TGCGCCAGCAGCGCCGGAGCTGTCTGGGGACAGAGCGCCTTAGACGAGCAGTACTTC. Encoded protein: CASSAGAVWGQSALDEQYF. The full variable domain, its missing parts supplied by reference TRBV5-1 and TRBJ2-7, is KAGVTQTPRYLIKTRGQQVTLSCSPISGHRSVSWYQQTPGQGLQFLFEYFSETQRNKGNFPGRFSGRQFSNSRSEMNVSTLELGDSALYLCASSAGAVWGQSALDEQYFGPGTRLTVT.

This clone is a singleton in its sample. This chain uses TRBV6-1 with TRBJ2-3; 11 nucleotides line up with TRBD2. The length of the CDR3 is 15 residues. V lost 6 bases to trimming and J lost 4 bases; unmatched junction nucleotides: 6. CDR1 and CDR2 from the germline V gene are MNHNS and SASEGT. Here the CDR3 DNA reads TGTGCCAGCAGGAAGGGACTAGCGGAATCAGATACGCAGTATTTT. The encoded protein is CASRKGLAESDTQYF.

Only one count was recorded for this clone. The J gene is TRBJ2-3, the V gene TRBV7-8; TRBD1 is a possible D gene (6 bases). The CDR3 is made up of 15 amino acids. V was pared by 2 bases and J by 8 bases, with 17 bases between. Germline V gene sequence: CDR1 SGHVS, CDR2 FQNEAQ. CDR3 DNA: TGTGCCAGCAGCTTAAGTGGCAGGGGTGACGCTACGCAGTATTTT. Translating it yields CASSLSGRGDATQYF. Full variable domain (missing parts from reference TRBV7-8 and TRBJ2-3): GAGVSQSPRYKVAKRGQDVALRCDPISGHVSLFWYQQALGQGPEFLTYFQNEAQLDKSGLPSDRFFAERPEGSVSTLKIQRTQQEDSAVYLCASSLSGRGDATQYFGPGTRLTVL.

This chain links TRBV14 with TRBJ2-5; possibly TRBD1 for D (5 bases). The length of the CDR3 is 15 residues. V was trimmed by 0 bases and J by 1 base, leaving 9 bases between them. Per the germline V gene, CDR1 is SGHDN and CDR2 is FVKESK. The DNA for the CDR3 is TGTGCCAGCAGCCAAGAGTTTAGGGGCCAAGAGACCCAGTACTTC. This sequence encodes CASSQEFRGQETQYF.